This is a list of T cell receptor beta chains from one sample in a study of blood T cell repertoires in COVID-19. Clones were sequenced by immunoSEQ multiplex PCR, and TCRdb holds only the in-frame ones, with some missing. The table lists around 250,000 clones, 85% of them singletons. The sample was PBMCs or T cells enriched from blood (not recorded which). These TCRs come from a woman in her fifties or sixties with acute COVID-19. Each CDR3 is given with its conserved first and last residue. A D gene is named only where the DNA matches it firmly. Clone sizes are given selectively: once, few, many, or a class where the clone is expanded.

TRBV19	-	TRBD1	TRBJ1-1	TGTGCCAGTAGTATCGGGGGGACAGGGGGAAACACTGAAGCTTTCTTT	CASSIGGTGGNTEAFF
TRBV4-3	-	-	TRBJ1-2	TGCGCCAGCAGCCAAGATACATCGTACCCAGGGCACACCTTC	CASSQDTSYPGHTF
TRBV30	-	TRBD1	TRBJ1-6	TGTGCCTGGAGTCGGGACAGGGACAATTCACCCCTCCACTTT	CAWSRDRDNSPLHF
TRBV5-1	-	TRBD1	TRBJ2-1	TGCGCCAGCACCAAGACCGGGACAGGGGTAAATGAGCAGTTCTTC	CASTKTGTGVNEQFF
TRBV5-1	-	-	TRBJ1-3	TGCGCCAGCAGCTTAGGAGGGATTACCTCTGGAAACACCATATATTTT	CASSLGGITSGNTIYF
TRBV12-3/TRBV12-4	-	-	TRBJ1-2	TGTGCCAGCAGTTTACCAGGGGCTGGCTACACCTTC	CASSLPGAGYTF
TRBV11-2	-	TRBD1	TRBJ2-4	TGTGCCAGCAGCCAACCCCTCACCGGACAGGGGAGAAACATTCAGTACTTC	CASSQPLTGQGRNIQYF
TRBV5-1	once	-	TRBJ1-1	TGCGCCAGCAGCTTGATGTCTTTGAACACTGAAGCTTTCTTT	CASSLMSLNTEAFF
TRBV10-3	once	TRBD1	TRBJ1-2	TGTGCCATCAGTGAGTCTCGGGACAGTAACTATGGCTACACCTTC	CAISESRDSNYGYTF
TRBV30	-	-	TRBJ1-3	TGTGCCTGGAAACTCTCTGGAAACACCATATATTTT	CAWKLSGNTIYF
TRBV7-2	once	TRBD2	TRBJ2-4	TGTGCCAGCAGCCCCGGGGGGGGAAACATTCAGTACTTC	CASSPGGGNIQYF
TRBV11-2	-	TRBD2	TRBJ2-2	TGTGCCAGCAGCCCGGGACTAGCGGGGGCCACCGGGGAGCTGTTTTTT	CASSPGLAGATGELFF
TRBV5-4	-	-	TRBJ1-1	TGTGCCAGCAGCTTGGTCGCTCCGGGAAGTGAAGCTTTCTTT	CASSLVAPGSEAFF
TRBV19	-	-	TRBJ2-7	TGTGCCAGCAAGGGGGTTCAGTACGAGCAGTACTTC	CASKGVQYEQYF
TRBV7-8	-	-	TRBJ1-1	TGTGCCAGCAGGCGGGGGCGGGACATCTTGAACACTGAAGCTTTCTTT	CASRRGRDILNTEAFF
TRBV30	-	-	TRBJ1-2	TGTGCCTGGAGTGACAGGGACTATGGCTACACCTTC	CAWSDRDYGYTF
TRBV5-5	-	TRBD1	TRBJ1-2	TGTGCCAGCAGCCTCGGGACAGACTTACACGTTGACTATGGCTACACCTTC	CASSLGTDLHVDYGYTF
TRBV11-2	-	-	TRBJ2-1	TGTGCCAGCAGTCCGAGTTACAATGAGCAGTTCTTC	CASSPSYNEQFF
TRBV6-5	-	-	TRBJ2-3	TGTGCCAGCAGGTCTCCCACAGATACGCAGTATTTT	CASRSPTDTQYF
TRBV30	-	-	TRBJ1-6	TGTGCCTGGAGTGATCGGACTTTCCAGTCACCCCTCCACTTT	CAWSDRTFQSPLHF
TRBV20-1	-	TRBD1	TRBJ1-1	TGCAGTGCTAGTGAGACAGGGGGCACTGAAGCTTTCTTT	CSASETGGTEAFF
TRBV30	few	-	TRBJ1-2	TGTGCCTGGAGTGTTCGTGACATCTTTGGCTATACCTTC	CAWSVRDIFGYTF
TRBV15	-	TRBD1	TRBJ1-1	TGTGCCACCAGCAGTAACACAGGGGGGAACACTGAAGCTTTCTTT	CATSSNTGGNTEAFF
TRBV30	-	-	TRBJ1-2	TGTGCCTGGAGTGTAAATCGGGGGTATGGCTATGGCTACACCTTC	CAWSVNRGYGYGYTF
TRBV7-6	-	TRBD1	TRBJ1-2	TGTGCCAGCAGCACCGGGACAGGGCTTGGCTACACCTTC	CASSTGTGLGYTF
TRBV5-4	-	TRBD2	TRBJ2-2	TGTGCCAGCAGCGGACTAGCGGGGGGGCCCGGGGAGCTGTTTTTT	CASSGLAGGPGELFF
TRBV4-1	-	TRBD2	TRBJ2-5	TGCGCCAGCAGCCCTGGGACTAGCGGGGGGGGAGAGACCCAGTACTTC	CASSPGTSGGGETQYF
TRBV4-1	-	-	TRBJ1-1	TGCGCCAGCAGCCAAGAAAGGAGAACTGAAGCTTTCTTT	CASSQERRTEAFF
TRBV30	-	TRBD1	TRBJ1-6	TGTGCCTGCGACAGGGATGTATCACCCCTCCACTTT	CACDRDVSPLHF
TRBV6-2/TRBV6-3	-	-	TRBJ1-4	TGTGCCAGCAGTCGGGAGTTGGGGAGTGAAAAACTGTTTTTT	CASSRELGSEKLFF
TRBV14	-	-	TRBJ1-1	TGTGCCAGCAGCCAGGCCAGGGATCAGGCTTTCTTT	CASSQARDQAFF
TRBV5-4	-	TRBD2	TRBJ2-2	TGTGCCAGCAGCTCGGGACTAGCGGGGGGGCCGGGCACCGGGGAGCTGTTTTTT	CASSSGLAGGPGTGELFF
TRBV19	-	-	TRBJ2-1	TGTGCCACCTCGACTGGGAGGGGGGGGTACAATGAGCAGTTCTTC	CATSTGRGGYNEQFF
TRBV29-1	-	TRBD1	TRBJ2-1	TGCAGCGTCCGGGCCGGCGACAGGGCCTACAATGAGCAGTTCTTC	CSVRAGDRAYNEQFF
TRBV29-1	-	TRBD1	TRBJ2-5	TGCAGCGTTGGGACAGGGGAAGAGACCCAGTACTTC	CSVGTGEETQYF
TRBV30	-	-	TRBJ1-1	TGTGCCTGGAGGACAGGGAACACTGAAGCTTTCTTT	CAWRTGNTEAFF
TRBV5-8	-	-	TRBJ1-6	TGTGCCAGCAGCCTACAGGGAAGCTCCTATAATTCACCCCTCCACTTT	CASSLQGSSYNSPLHF
TRBV4-3	-	-	TRBJ1-1	TGCGCCAGCAGCTCAGGGGCCTATGAAGCTTTCTTT	CASSSGAYEAFF
TRBV4-3	-	-	TRBJ1-2	TGCGCCAGCAGCCAGCCCACAGCGGGAGGCTCTGGCTACACCTTC	CASSQPTAGGSGYTF
TRBV5-4	-	TRBD1	TRBJ1-1	TGTGCCAGCAGCTTCGACAGGGGGCAGTCCACTGAAGCTTTCTTT	CASSFDRGQSTEAFF
TRBV18	-	-	TRBJ2-1	TGTGCCAGCTCACCAGGACAATACTCCTACAATGAGCAGTTCTTC	CASSPGQYSYNEQFF
TRBV27	-	-	TRBJ1-6	TGTGCCAGCAGGCTGGACAGCCAAAGCTCCTATAATTCACCCCTCCACTTT	CASRLDSQSSYNSPLHF
TRBV19	-	TRBD1	TRBJ2-7	TGTGCCAGTAGTAGCCGGGACAGGTCCTACGAGCAGTACTTC	CASSSRDRSYEQYF
TRBV5-1	-	TRBD2	TRBJ2-3	TGCGCCAGCAGCGTCGGGGGGGCCTTAGATACGCAGTATTTT	CASSVGGALDTQYF
TRBV18	-	-	TRBJ1-2	TGTGCCAGCTCACCCCAGGGGCAGGACTATGGCTACACCTTC	CASSPQGQDYGYTF
TRBV5-1	-	-	TRBJ2-5	TGCGCCAGCAGCGGGGCAGACCAAGAGACCCAGTACTTC	CASSGADQETQYF
TRBV2	-	TRBD1	TRBJ1-1	TGTGCCAGCAGTCGACAGGGACCTGAAGCTTTCTTT	CASSRQGPEAFF
TRBV2	-	TRBD1	TRBJ1-5	TGTGCCAGCAGTGGGACAGGGGTTGGCAATCAGCCCCAGCATTTT	CASSGTGVGNQPQHF
TRBV5-1	-	-	TRBJ2-5	TGCGCCAGCACGGGAGCTGTCTCTGACCACCAAGAGACCCAGTACTTC	CASTGAVSDHQETQYF
TRBV5-7	-	TRBD1	TRBJ2-7	TGTGCCAGCAGAGTTCCGGGACAGGCGACCTACGAGCAGTACTTC	CASRVPGQATYEQYF
TRBV7-2	-	TRBD2	TRBJ2-5	TGTGCCAGCAGCCTTAGCGGGGGGGCTGAGACCCAGTACTTC	CASSLSGGAETQYF
TRBV24-1	-	-	TRBJ1-3	TGTGCCACGGGGGGGACCGCCGAACATTTT	CATGGTAEHF
TRBV24-1	-	-	TRBJ1-5	TGTGCCACCACCCTGGACAGACTTAGCAATCAGCCCCAGCATTTT	CATTLDRLSNQPQHF
TRBV4-1	once	-	TRBJ1-2	TGCGCCAGCAGCCAAGGACTGGATGGCTACACCTTC	CASSQGLDGYTF
TRBV12-3/TRBV12-4	-	-	TRBJ2-1	TGTGCCAGCAGTTTAAGAGATGAGCAGTTCTTC	CASSLRDEQFF
TRBV14	-	-	TRBJ2-5	TGTGCCAGCAAAGAGGCCTGGGAGAGAGAGACCCAGTACTTC	CASKEAWERETQYF
TRBV10-3	-	-	TRBJ1-4	TGTGCCATCACTCGGGACATTAATGAAAAACTGTTTTTT	CAITRDINEKLFF
TRBV11-2	-	-	TRBJ1-2	TGTGCCAGCAGAGGTCTCAGAGCCAGGGTAAACTATGGCTACACCTTC	CASRGLRARVNYGYTF
TRBV6-5	-	TRBD1	TRBJ2-6	TGTGCCAGTGGACAGGGGGACTCTGGGGCCAACGTCCTGACTTTC	CASGQGDSGANVLTF
TRBV3-1/TRBV3-2	few	TRBD2	TRBJ2-7	TGTGCCAGCAGCCAAGGGACGGGGGGGGAGCAGTACTTC	CASSQGTGGEQYF